The clone carrying this T cell receptor (beta chain) was observed many times. Its antigen remains unknown. The germline V gene has CDR1 MDHEN and CDR2 SYDVKM. Trimming took 5 bases from V and 4 from J, leaving 11 bases between them. The CDR3 is 13 amino acids. This entry belongs to a study of post-analysis software for immune sequencing data. General observations from the study: Patients showed TRBV5-6, TRBV5-1 and TRBV20-1 among four to six TRBV segments more frequent than in controls.

Researchers reported that TCR beta cDNA libraries carried unique molecular identifiers. TCRdb fed the PCR reads into MiXCR, producing one record per CDR3 protein. The sample has fewer than 850,000 distinct CDR3 sequences, roughly 27% seen once. The sequenced material came from blood. The receptor's source is a girl aged 5 to 17 with multiple sclerosis. The J gene is TRBJ2-5, the V gene TRBV28; no reliable D call. The CDR3 loop is CASSSRWGETQYF. Here the CDR3 DNA reads TGTGCCAGCAGTAGCCGGTGGGGAGAGACCCAGTACTTC.